These 12 T cell receptor beta chains were sequenced from one sample in a study of T cell clones after liver transplantation. Profiled with immunoSEQ multiplex PCR; TCRdb holds only in-frame clones, not every one. Of fewer than 80,000 clones in the sample, 80% to 90% were seen once. Sample: CD4+ T cells from blood, taken roughly 50 months after liver transplant. Source of these receptors: a human patient who received a liver transplant. Some T cells could come from the graft donor.

The genes are TRBV5-1 and TRBJ2-3, with D maybe TRBD1 (5 bases). The V end was cut by 0 bases, the J end by 5 bases, with 10 bases between. CDR3 length equals 14 residues. Germline V gives CDR1 SGHRS, CDR2 YFSETQ. CDR3 coding DNA: TGCGCCAGCAGCTTGGGGCAGGGTGGAGATACGCAGTATTTT. Protein: CASSLGQGGDTQYF.

This clone was counted between two and nine times. This chain connects TRBV19 to TRBJ2-3; D unresolved. The length of the CDR3 is 14 residues. Germline V gene lookup returns CDR1 LNHDA and CDR2 SQIVND (reference sequence). V lost 7 bases to trimming and J lost 1 base, with 12 bases between them. As DNA, the CDR3 is TGTGCCAGTACCACCAGCTTGGGCACAGATACGCAGTATTTT. Translating it yields CASTTSLGTDTQYF.

The chain has TRBV7-3 and TRBJ2-2; weak D call: TRBD2 (6 bases). Per germline, CDR1 SGHTA and CDR2 FQGTGA. Trimming took 5 bases from V and 0 from J, leaving 13 bases between them. This CDR3 has 16 residues. This CDR3 is CASSPTSLPNTGELFF. Written as DNA, the CDR3 is TGTGCCAGCAGCCCGACTAGTCTTCCGAACACCGGGGAGCTGTTTTTT.

The V and J genes are TRBV19 and TRBJ2-2, with D tentatively TRBD1 (6 bases). The CDR3 is 13 amino acids. The germline CDR1 and CDR2 sequences are LNHDA and SQIVND (reference sequence). V lost 6 bases and J 3 bases, leaving 8 bases between the germline ends. CDR3 loop: CASRQGYTGELFF. The CDR3 DNA follows: TGTGCCAGTAGGCAGGGGTACACCGGGGAGCTGTTTTTT.

The chain carries TRBV30 and TRBJ2-5; no definite D call. The V end was cut by 3 bases, the J end by 4 bases, with 9 bases between. The V gene's germline CDR1 is GTSNPN and CDR2 SVGIG (reference sequence). The CDR3 contains 12 residues. This CDR3 is CAWRPNGETQYF. CDR3 in DNA: TGTGCCTGGAGGCCGAATGGAGAGACCCAGTACTTC.

Here the CDR3 DNA reads TGTGCCAGCAGCGCCAGGGACTACAACAATGAGCAGTTCTTC. This encodes CASSARDYNNEQFF. The J gene is TRBJ2-1, the V gene TRBV5-5; 7 positions agree with TRBD2. CDR1 and CDR2 (germline): SGHKS, YYEKEE (reference sequence). The length of the CDR3 is 14 residues. Losses at the gene ends were 4 bases for V and 5 bases for J; bases not matched to a gene: 6.

The J gene is TRBJ2-4, the V gene TRBV2, with TRBD1 identical over 11 bases. Trimming cost V 10 bases and J 5 bases; bases outside gene matches: 4. CDR3 length: 13 amino acids. Germline loops: CDR1 SNHLY, CDR2 FYNNEI. DNA of the CDR3: TGTGCCACCTCGGGACAGGGGGAAAACATTCAGTACTTC. This sequence encodes CATSGQGENIQYF.

This chain connects TRBV7-2 to TRBJ2-3; the match to TRBD2 covers 8 bases. Germline CDR1 is SGHTA and CDR2 is FQGNSA. The CDR3 length is 15 residues. Losses at the gene ends were 5 bases for V and 8 bases for J; bases not matched to a gene: 12. This CDR3 is CASSPSGGGLGTQYF. The CDR3 region has the DNA TGTGCCAGCAGCCCATCCGGGGGGGGCCTTGGTACGCAGTATTTT.

The chain joins TRBV5-4 to TRBJ2-1, with 7 bases aligning to TRBD2. The CDR3 has 15 residues. V was pared by 0 bases and J by 3 bases, with 3 bases of the junction left unmatched. Germline V gene data show CDR1 as SGHNT and CDR2 as YYREEE (reference sequence). The CDR3 bases are TGTGCCAGCAGCTTGGTCGGCGGGAGCTACAATGAGCAGTTCTTC. Protein sequence: CASSLVGGSYNEQFF.

The chain combines TRBV29-1 with TRBJ1-2; 7 bases fit TRBD1. Germline V gene data show CDR1 as SQVTM and CDR2 as ANQGSEA. The CDR3 runs 14 residues. V lost 4 bases, J lost 8 bases, and 13 bases stayed unmatched. The CDR3 DNA reads as TGCAGCGTTGTTTGGGGGACAGACCCTTGGGGCTACACCTTC. Translating gives CSVVWGTDPWGYTF.

The V and J genes are TRBV7-2 and TRBJ1-2, with D unclear. The germline V gene has CDR1 SGHTA and CDR2 FQGNSA. Trimming cost V 3 bases and J 2 bases, with 13 bases left between them. This CDR3 spans 15 amino acids. The CDR3 loop is CASSFGGRANYGYTF. The CDR3 DNA follows: TGTGCCAGCAGCTTCGGAGGGAGGGCCAACTATGGCTACACCTTC.

This clone appeared a few times. This chain's CDR3 is CASGRVGDYEQYF. In DNA, the CDR3 is TGTGCCAGCGGTAGGGTAGGGGATTACGAGCAGTACTTC. The rearrangement links TRBV2 to TRBJ2-7; possible D gene TRBD1, 5 bases. The V gene's germline CDR1 is SNHLY and CDR2 FYNNEI. Between the trimmed V and J ends, which lost 8 bases and 4 bases, there was a span of 15 bases. This CDR3 spans 13 amino acids.